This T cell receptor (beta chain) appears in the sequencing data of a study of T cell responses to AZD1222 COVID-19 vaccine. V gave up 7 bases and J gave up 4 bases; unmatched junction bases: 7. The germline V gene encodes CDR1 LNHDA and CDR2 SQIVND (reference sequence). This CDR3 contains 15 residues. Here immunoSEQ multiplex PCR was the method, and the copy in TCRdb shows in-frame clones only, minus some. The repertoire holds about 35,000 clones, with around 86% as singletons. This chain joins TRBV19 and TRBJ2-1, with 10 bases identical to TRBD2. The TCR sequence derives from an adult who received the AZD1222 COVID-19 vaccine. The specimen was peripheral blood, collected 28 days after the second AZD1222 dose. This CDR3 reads CASTATSGVYNEQFF. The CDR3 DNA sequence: TGTGCCAGTACGGCTACTAGCGGGGTTTACAATGAGCAGTTCTTC.